This T cell receptor (beta chain) came from a study of T cells in Graves' hyperthyroidism and ophthalmopathy. Comments on this clonotype: Its antigen remains unidentified.

TCR beta CDR3 regions were amplified from RNA. When the TCR CDR3 underwent first-round RT-PCR, the HTBI primer set was used. TCRdb fed the multiplex PCR reads into MiXCR, producing one record per CDR3 protein. The sample records about 570,000 distinct CDR3 sequences, about half being singletons. Trimming stripped 3 bases from V and 0 bases from J, with 14 bases between. The CDR3 has 16 residues. Germline lookup yields CDR1 LNHNV and CDR2 YYDKDF (reference sequence). Exclusion criteria comprised uncontrolled infection, other autoimmune disease, pregnancy or lactation. The study's findings and limits: Expanded thyroid clonotypes (above 0.001) were mostly also found in blood.

The sequence was obtained from an adult woman with Graves' disease, either hyperthyroidism or ophthalmopathy (not recorded which). The specimen sequenced was peripheral blood or thyroid tissue (not recorded which). The chain carries TRBV15 and TRBJ1-2, with D uncertain. CDR3 amino acids: CATSSLSAESNYGYTF. The CDR3 coding sequence is TGTGCCACCAGCAGCTTGTCGGCGGAATCTAACTATGGCTACACCTTC.